This T cell receptor (beta chain) was identified in a study of T cells expressing NK-cell markers (dated by TCRdb to about 2020). A note on the overall study: In sorted CD3+CD56+NKG2C+, CD3+CD56+NKG2C- and CD3+CD56-NKG2C+ T-cell subsets from eight or nine donors, TCR beta-chain repertoires were profiled. Among the eight sequenced donors, only one was HCMV-seronegative, while the other seven were HCMV-seropositive. All eight donors whose samples were sequenced were randomly selected healthy volunteers, three of them men and five women. The libraries were sequenced on Illumina HiSeq 2000/2500, MiSeq or NextSeq, producing 2 x 150 bp reads.

What the study reported, not specific to this receptor: Those dominant clonotypes were again the most abundant among CD3+CD56-NKG2C+ cells in a few donors, at about 28.3-65%. It remained unclear whether the expanded NKG2C-expressing T cell clones were specific for HCMV antigens. In a handful of donors, the dominant CD3+CD56+NKG2C+ clonotypes were among the top 10 CD8+ clonotypes and accounted for 1.0-7.0% of CD8+ T cells.

These reads were obtained on an Illumina HiSeq 2000. TCR beta cDNA libraries were prepared using 5'RACE template switching, which introduced a universal primer site and unique molecular identifiers. Synthesis of cDNA was primed from the TCR beta constant segment and was followed by two consecutive PCR amplification steps. Per the source publication's procedure: Reads were demultiplexed and grouped by UMI with MIGEC, and clonotypes were assembled and quantified with MiTCR. To exclude erroneous sequences, only TCR cDNA sequences supported by at least two reads were retained. The tcR package was used for downstream repertoire analysis, and clonotypes were matched between fractions using CDR3 nucleotide sequence together with V segment. VDJmatch was used to annotate antigen specificity against VDJdb, with one amino acid substitution in CDR3 allowed. Reprocessed by TCRdb, the reads give a single entry per CDR3 protein sequence, without DNA. The V and J calls here are based on TCRdb, not the publication. Per the sample table, the count is a few hundred thousand distinct CDR3 sequences. The top ten constitute 5.2% of the sample.

CDR1 and CDR2, per the germline V gene, are SGHRS and YFSETQ. The CDR3 covers 15 residues, taking in both the cysteine and the phenylalanine. The coding DNA is unavailable. To note about this clonotype: Its antigen is unknown.

HCMV serostatus was determined by detecting HCMV-specific IgG in serum with a commercial ELISA kit. Ficoll density gradient centrifugation was used to isolate peripheral blood mononuclear cells from blood. The sample comprised blood T cells: a sorted CD56 or NKG2C T cell subset, CD4+ or CD8+ T cells, or bulk PBMC T cells (not recorded which). This receptor was taken from a man aged 18-70 years in good health. The sequence is built from TRBV5-1 and TRBJ2-5; the D call from TCRdb, TRBD1, cannot be confirmed without DNA. The CDR3 region reads CASSSGQGTQETQYF.